The clone carrying this T cell receptor (beta chain) was detected a few times. V lost 0 bases and J 3 bases, leaving 9 bases between the germline ends. The CDR3 length is 16 residues. In germline, CDR1 is MGHRA, CDR2 YSYEKL. The data belong to a study of cytomegalovirus exposure and HLA in healthy donors. PCR involved 60 Vbeta and 13 Jbeta primers. Some clones are missing from TCRdb's copy, which holds only in-frame ones; the method was immunoSEQ multiplex PCR. Here the sample spans under 70,000 clones, roughly 80% being singletons. The V call is TRBV4-1, the J call TRBJ2-6; D is perhaps TRBD1 (5 bases). The specimen sequenced was PBMCs. The receptor comes from a male donor in good health and CMV-seropositive. CDR3 in amino acids: CASSQEQGSGANVLTF. The DNA for the CDR3 is TGCGCCAGCAGCCAAGAGCAGGGCAGTGGGGCCAACGTCCTGACTTTC.